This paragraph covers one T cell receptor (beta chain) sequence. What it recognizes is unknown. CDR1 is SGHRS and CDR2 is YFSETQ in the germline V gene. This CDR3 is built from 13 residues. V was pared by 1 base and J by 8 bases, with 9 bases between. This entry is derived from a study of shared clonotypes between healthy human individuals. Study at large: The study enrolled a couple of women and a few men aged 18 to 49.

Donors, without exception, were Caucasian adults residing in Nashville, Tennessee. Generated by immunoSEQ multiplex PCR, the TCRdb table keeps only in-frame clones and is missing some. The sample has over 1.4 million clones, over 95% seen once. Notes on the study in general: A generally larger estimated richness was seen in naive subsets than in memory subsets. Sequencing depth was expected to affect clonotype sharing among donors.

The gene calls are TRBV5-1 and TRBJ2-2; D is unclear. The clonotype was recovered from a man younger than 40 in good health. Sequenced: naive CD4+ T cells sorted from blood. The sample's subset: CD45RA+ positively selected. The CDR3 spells CASSLTRWGELFF. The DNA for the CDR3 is TGCGCCAGCAGCTTGACGAGATGGGGGGAGCTGTTTTTT.